This T cell receptor beta chain was recovered during a study of shared clonotypes between healthy human individuals. Germline values: CDR1 SGHNT, CDR2 YENEEA. The V gene lost 1 base and the J gene lost 6 bases, with 10 bases spanning the gap. The CDR3 has 13 residues. To note about this clone: What it binds is not known.

The study, taken as a whole, reports: Rarefaction analysis demonstrated incomplete sorted-subset sequencing notwithstanding large depth.

Clones were read by immunoSEQ multiplex PCR, and TCRdb kept only the in-frame ones, dropping some. The sample holds 550,000 to 700,000 clones, about three quarters seen once. The clonotype originates from a woman aged 25 to 39 in good health. This chain joins TRBV11-3 and TRBJ2-7, with D uncertain. Material for sequencing was memory CD4+ T cells sorted from blood. The subset was: CD45RA-negative fraction. In nucleotides, the CDR3 is TGTGCCAGCAGCTTAGGCGAGCTGCGCGAGCAGTACTTC. This gives the protein CASSLGELREQYF.